The 29 T cell receptor beta chains below were found in one sample sequenced in a study of shared clonotypes between healthy human individuals. Method: immunoSEQ multiplex PCR; TCRdb's copy keeps in-frame clones and lacks some. The sample shows 1.6 million or so clones, more than 95% of them seen only once. The specimen sequenced was naive CD4+ T cells sorted from blood. Described subset: CD45RA+ positively selected. Source of these receptors: a man aged 30-40 years in good health.

CDR3 amino acids: CATSTIRGGFGEQYF. CDR3 DNA: TGTGCCACCAGCACCATCCGGGGAGGGTTTGGAGAGCAGTACTTC. The chain has TRBV15 and TRBJ2-7; TRBD2 aligns across 7 bases. J gave up 7 bases and V 4 bases, and 13 bases lay outside the gene matches. CDR1 LNHNV and CDR2 YYDKDF come from the germline V gene (reference sequence). The CDR3 extends over 15 amino acids.

The CDR3 DNA reads as TGTGCCAGCATTACGTGGCAGGGGACCCACGAGCAGTACTTC. It encodes CASITWQGTHEQYF. The chain is built from TRBV21-1 and TRBJ2-7; TRBD1 reflects the table's D call only, with no check against the DNA. TRBV21-1 is labeled a pseudogene. The CDR3 spans 14 residues.

This chain connects TRBV7-2 to TRBJ2-7; TRBD2 matches 8 bases. CDR1 SGHTA and CDR2 FQGNSA come from the germline V gene. The CDR3 loop spans 17 amino acids. Losses at the gene ends were 2 bases for V and 1 base for J; bases not matched to a gene: 10. CDR3 protein: CASSLRGHTSGSYEQYF. The CDR3 nucleotides read TGTGCCAGCAGCTTAAGAGGTCACACTAGCGGATCCTACGAGCAGTACTTC.

The V call is TRBV2, the J call TRBJ1-3; D is perhaps TRBD1 (5 bases). Germline V gives CDR1 SNHLY, CDR2 FYNNEI. CDR3 length equals 19 residues. Trimming removed 11 bases from V and 3 bases from J, with 32 bases in between. The DNA of the CDR3 is TGTGCCGTTTCCAGGGACCGGCGGACTTCCACGGGGGGTGGAAACACCATATATTTT. Residues: CAVSRDRRTSTGGGNTIYF.

The chain employs TRBV7-9 and TRBJ1-5; 10 nucleotides line up with TRBD1. V lost 5 bases to trimming and J lost 7 bases; unmatched junction nucleotides: 8. This CDR3 region has 15 residues. The germline V gene encodes CDR1 SEHNR and CDR2 FQNEAQ (reference sequence). CDR3 loop: CASSPGQGTGQPQHF. CDR3 in DNA: TGTGCCAGCAGCCCGGGACAGGGGACGGGGCAGCCCCAGCATTTT.

This clone was counted only a few times. This CDR3 is also generated by other DNA sequences in the sample. The rearrangement links TRBV9 to TRBJ2-3, with D hard to call. The CDR3 covers 12 residues. CDR1 is SGDLS, CDR2 YYNGEE, per germline. The germline V and J ends were trimmed by 0 bases and 5 bases, with 4 bases remaining between them. CDR3: CASSVAGDTQYF. CDR3 nucleotide sequence: TGTGCCAGCAGCGTAGCGGGAGATACGCAGTATTTT.

This clone was seen only once. V is TRBV18 and J is TRBJ2-7; D may be TRBD2 (5 bases). Germline V lookup: CDR1 KGHSH, CDR2 LQKENI. The CDR3 runs to 13 residues. Trimming shortened V by 6 bases and J by 5 bases, and 14 bases separated the two germline ends. The CDR3: CASSPSGGDEQYF. The CDR3 nucleotides are TGTGCCAGCTCCCCAAGCGGTGGGGACGAGCAGTACTTC.

The chain uses TRBV2 and TRBJ2-1; 7 nucleotides align to TRBD2. Germline values: CDR1 SNHLY, CDR2 FYNNEI. This CDR3 contains 13 residues. V gave up 7 bases and J gave up 4 bases; unmatched junction bases: 4. The CDR3 region is CASIASGYNEQFF. DNA for the CDR3: TGTGCCAGCATTGCTAGCGGATACAATGAGCAGTTCTTC.

This sequence joins TRBV4-1 and TRBJ2-7; 7 nucleotides agree with TRBD2. Trimming removed 3 bases from V and 4 bases from J; junction bases left unmatched: 9. Germline CDR1 reads MGHRA; CDR2 reads YSYEKL. The CDR3 spans 15 residues. CDR3 sequence (DNA): TGCGCCAGCAGCCACCAAGCGGGAAAGGGGTACGAGCAGTACTTC. Protein product: CASSHQAGKGYEQYF.

The chain has TRBV5-6 and TRBJ2-7; the match to TRBD2 covers 7 bases. Germline trimming cut 2 bases from V and 2 bases from J; bases unmatched to any gene: 7. The germline V gene has CDR1 SGHDT and CDR2 YYEEEE. The CDR3 contains 15 residues. CDR3 sequence reads: CASSLPGTIAYEQYF. The CDR3 DNA is TGTGCCAGCAGCTTACCCGGGACTATTGCCTACGAGCAGTACTTC. The entire variable domain, with the rest obtained from reference TRBV5-6 and TRBJ2-7, is as follows: DAGVTQSPTHLIKTRGQQVTLRCSPKSGHDTVSWYQQALGQGPQFIFQYYEEEERQRGNFPDRFSGHQFPNYSSELNVNALLLGDSALYLCASSLPGTIAYEQYFGPGTRLTVT.

The rearrangement uses TRBV18 and TRBJ2-1; TRBD2 aligns across 13 bases. The germline V gene encodes CDR1 KGHSH and CDR2 LQKENI. Unmatched junction bases numbered 7, after V lost 3 bases and J lost 5 bases. This CDR3 has 17 residues. The DNA of the CDR3 is TGTGCCAGCTCACCGAACTCAGGACTAGCGGGAGACAATGAGCAGTTCTTC. Protein sequence: CASSPNSGLAGDNEQFF.

The table lists this clone with a count of one. V usage is TRBV5-4 and J usage is TRBJ1-1; D is possibly TRBD1 (5 bases). V was cut by 4 bases and J by 4 bases, with 17 bases left in between. The CDR3 contains 15 residues. Germline CDR1 and CDR2: SGHNT and YYREEE (reference sequence). CDR3: CASSHLQAVGTEAFF. Here the CDR3 DNA reads TGTGCCAGCAGCCACCTACAGGCGGTAGGCACTGAAGCTTTCTTT. The full variable domain, with the rest looked up from reference TRBV5-4 and TRBJ1-1, is ETGVTQSPTHLIKTRGQQVTLRCSSQSGHNTVSWYQQALGQGPQFIFQYYREEENGRGNFPPRFSGLQFPNYSSELNVNALELDDSALYLCASSHLQAVGTEAFFGQGTRLTVV.

The chain joins TRBV5-1 to TRBJ2-1; 7 bases are a match to TRBD2. The germline CDR1 and CDR2 sequences are SGHRS and YFSETQ. J was trimmed by 1 base and V by 0 bases; bases with no gene match: 10. There are 18 residues in the CDR3. The CDR3: CASSLGSLADPSYNEQFF. DNA for the CDR3: TGCGCCAGCAGCTTGGGGAGCCTAGCGGACCCTTCCTACAATGAGCAGTTCTTC.

This clone was seen only once. The chain recombines TRBV7-9 with TRBJ2-6; D possibly corresponds to TRBD1 (6 bases). The germline gives CDR1 SEHNR, CDR2 FQNEAQ (reference sequence). The CDR3 totals 17 residues. Trimming removed 6 bases at V and 2 bases at J, with 17 bases between. CDR3 nucleotide sequence: TGTGCCAGCAGTTCCGGGACAACTGTTCCTGGGGCCAACGTCCTGACTTTC. Translated, it gives CASSSGTTVPGANVLTF.

This chain joins TRBV5-1 and TRBJ2-2, with 7 bases fitting TRBD1. The CDR3 has 14 amino acids. CDR1 is SGHRS, CDR2 YFSETQ, per germline. V was pared by 7 bases and J by 4 bases, with 7 bases of the junction left unmatched. The CDR3: CASCWDRATGELFF. Written as DNA, the CDR3 is TGCGCCAGCTGCTGGGACAGAGCCACCGGGGAGCTGTTTTTT. Full variable domain (missing parts from reference TRBV5-1 and TRBJ2-2): KAGVTQTPRYLIKTRGQQVTLSCSPISGHRSVSWYQQTPGQGLQFLFEYFSETQRNKGNFPGRFSGRQFSNSRSEMNVSTLELGDSALYLCASCWDRATGELFFGEGSRLTVL.

The chain employs TRBV28 and TRBJ2-3; TRBD2 is a possible D gene (5 bases). V lost 8 bases, J lost 5 bases, and 17 bases lay in between. The CDR3 is 14 residues long. Germline values: CDR1 MDHEN, CDR2 SYDVKM. CDR3 sequence: CASDETRGKDTQYF. In nucleotides, the CDR3 is TGTGCCAGCGACGAAACTAGAGGTAAAGATACGCAGTATTTT.

The V and J genes are TRBV5-1 and TRBJ2-7; possible D gene TRBD2, 5 bases. Germline V gene sequence: CDR1 SGHRS, CDR2 YFSETQ. The CDR3 length is 13 residues. The V and J ends lost 2 bases and 3 bases respectively, with 9 bases between them. The CDR3 nucleotides read TGCGCCAGCAGCTTTAGCGCCAACTACGAGCAGTACTTC. Protein product: CASSFSANYEQYF.

This clone was seen only once. V and J are TRBV18 and TRBJ1-6; 7 positions match TRBD1. Germline V gene sequence: CDR1 KGHSH, CDR2 LQKENI. J gave up 7 bases and V 5 bases, and 5 bases lay outside the gene matches. This CDR3 is built from 14 residues. As DNA, the CDR3 is TGTGCCAGCTCATTGGGGACAGCGAATTCACCCCTCCACTTT. This codes for CASSLGTANSPLHF.

The chain recombines TRBV7-2 with TRBJ2-5; D remains ambiguous. The CDR3 loop spans 11 amino acids. The ends were cut back, 4 bases at V and 5 bases at J, with 5 bases in the middle. Per germline, CDR1 SGHTA and CDR2 FQGNSA. Here the CDR3 reads CASSYGETQYF. CDR3 DNA sequence: TGTGCCAGCAGCTACGGGGAGACCCAGTACTTC.

The rearrangement uses TRBV15 and TRBJ2-7, with TRBD2 matching 14 bases. Trimming cost V 4 bases and J 7 bases; bases outside gene matches: 3. The CDR3 spans 14 residues. Germline loops: CDR1 LNHNV, CDR2 YYDKDF (reference sequence). Here the CDR3 reads CATSTRTSGREQYF. CDR3 nucleotides: TGTGCCACCAGCACCCGGACTAGCGGGAGGGAGCAGTACTTC.

The V call is TRBV9, the J call TRBJ2-1, with no clear D. This CDR3 comprises 12 residues. V lost 3 bases, J lost 8 bases, and 9 bases lay in between. The germline V gene has CDR1 SGDLS and CDR2 YYNGEE. The CDR3 here is CASSGFVDEQFF. Here the CDR3 DNA reads TGTGCCAGCAGCGGATTTGTGGATGAGCAGTTCTTC.

CDR3 amino acids: CASSSDRGRADTQYF. The CDR3 DNA reads TGTGCCAGTAGTTCAGACAGGGGGCGCGCAGATACGCAGTATTTT. The gene calls are TRBV19 and TRBJ2-3; 10 nucleotides match TRBD1. The CDR3 is 15 residues long. With 5 bases clipped from V and 4 bases from J, the junction kept 6 bases outside the gene matches. Germline V gene lookup returns CDR1 LNHDA and CDR2 SQIVND (reference sequence).

This clone is a singleton in its sample. The chain combines TRBV6-5 with TRBJ1-1; D possibly corresponds to TRBD1 (6 bases). V dropped 5 bases and J dropped 6 bases, with 10 bases sitting between them. Germline assignment: CDR1 MNHEY and CDR2 SVGAGI. The CDR3 runs 12 residues. The CDR3 DNA follows: TGTGCCAGCAGTAGGGGGTCGGCTGAAGCTTTCTTT. Translated, it gives CASSRGSAEAFF.

The chain uses TRBV9 and TRBJ2-7; tentatively, D is TRBD2 (7 bases). Looked up from germline, CDR1 is SGDLS and CDR2 is YYNGEE. CDR3 length: 13 amino acids. Trimming took 2 bases from V and 7 from J, leaving 13 bases between them. The CDR3 loop reads CASSVAGGLEQYF. CDR3 DNA: TGTGCCAGCAGCGTCGCCGGGGGGCTGGAGCAGTACTTC.

This clone was observed a single time. The J gene is TRBJ1-3, the V gene TRBV5-1, with D tentatively TRBD1 (5 bases). V dropped 1 base and J dropped 3 bases, with 20 bases sitting between them. This CDR3 region has 18 residues. Per germline, CDR1 SGHRS and CDR2 YFSETQ. This CDR3 reads CASSLMGDSSILGNTIYF. Written as DNA, the CDR3 is TGCGCCAGCAGCTTGATGGGAGACAGTAGTATCCTTGGAAACACCATATATTTT.

The chain uses TRBV27 and TRBJ2-3; D remains unclear. Between the trimmed V and J ends, which lost 8 bases and 2 bases, there was a span of 14 bases. CDR3 length: 14 residues. Germline V gene data show CDR1 as MNHEY and CDR2 as SMNVEV (reference sequence). The CDR3 loop reads CASHGRSDTDTQYF. CDR3 sequence (DNA): TGTGCCAGCCATGGACGGAGTGACACAGATACGCAGTATTTT.

The V and J genes are TRBV5-1 and TRBJ2-7; TRBD2 is a possible D gene (5 bases). This CDR3 contains 14 residues. From germline, CDR1 is SGHRS and CDR2 YFSETQ. V was cut by 4 bases and J by 2 bases, with 13 bases left in between. The chain's CDR3 is CASSPERAAYEQYF. The CDR3 DNA reads as TGCGCCAGCAGCCCAGAGAGGGCGGCCTACGAGCAGTACTTC.

The rearrangement joins TRBV2 to TRBJ1-2, with a tentative D call TRBD1 (5 bases). The CDR3 has 16 residues. CDR1 and CDR2 from the germline V gene are SNHLY and FYNNEI. V lost 1 base, J lost 3 bases, and 15 bases lay in between. CDR3 sequence (DNA): TGTGCCAGCAGTGAAGAGGGCCGGGGCAGAGACTATGGCTACACCTTC. Protein product: CASSEEGRGRDYGYTF.

This rearrangement joins TRBV18 to TRBJ2-7; D is unclear. Between the trimmed V and J ends, which lost 3 bases and 8 bases, there was a span of 14 bases. Germline V CDR1 and CDR2: KGHSH, LQKENI. This CDR3 has 13 amino acids. The CDR3: CASSPPVGRQQYF. DNA for the CDR3: TGTGCCAGCTCACCCCCGGTGGGCCGGCAGCAGTACTTC. The variable domain in full, completed from reference TRBV18 and TRBJ2-7, reads NAGVMQNPRHLVRRRGQEARLRCSPMKGHSHVYWYRQLPEEGLKFMVYLQKENIIDESGMPKERFSAEFPKEGPSILRIQQVVRGDSAAYFCASSPPVGRQQYFGPGTRLTVT.